A selection of T cell receptor beta chains follows, all from one sample in a study of blood T cell repertoires in COVID-19. TCRdb's copy holds only in-frame clones and misses some; the assay was immunoSEQ multiplex PCR. In the table there are about 220,000 clones, roughly four fifths of which are singletons. Sequences were obtained from PBMCs or T cells enriched from blood (not recorded which). Receptor source: an older woman who had recovered from COVID-19. Both conserved end residues are part of each CDR3. D genes are given only for firm matches. Expanded clones are given a class, and other clones once, few, many or no size at all.

D,size,V,J,DNA,CDR3
NA,few,TRBV10-2,TRBJ1-5,TGCGCCAGCAGTCCTGTGGGGGGGATCAATCAGCCCCAGCATTTT,CASSPVGGINQPQHF
NA,NA,TRBV3-1/TRBV3-2,TRBJ2-3,TGTGCCAGCAGCCTGACAGACACAGATACGCAGTATTTT,CASSLTDTDTQYF
TRBD1,NA,TRBV10-3,TRBJ1-5,TGTGCCATCAGGGACAGGGATGGGGGTCAGCCCCAGCATTTT,CAIRDRDGGQPQHF
TRBD1,once,TRBV6-5,TRBJ1-2,TGTGCCAGCAGTTACTCCCTCAGGGGGAACTATGGCTACACCTTC,CASSYSLRGNYGYTF
TRBD1,NA,TRBV10-1,TRBJ2-2,TGCGCCAGCAGAACCAGGGGGCTGGGAACCGGGGAGCTGTTTTTT,CASRTRGLGTGELFF
NA,NA,TRBV12-5,TRBJ2-7,TGTGCTAGTGGTTTGGGCGTAGAGCAGTACTTC,CASGLGVEQYF
NA,NA,TRBV7-8,TRBJ1-2,TGTGCCAGCAGCTTATTCGGGCAGGGTCATGGCTACACCTTC,CASSLFGQGHGYTF
NA,NA,TRBV6-6,TRBJ1-1,TGTGCCAGCAGTTACTCTCGCAGGGAGAACACTGAAGCTTTCTTT,CASSYSRRENTEAFF
TRBD1,NA,TRBV9,TRBJ1-1,TGTGCCAGCAGCCCCAGACAGGGGGCTGACACTGAAGCTTTCTTT,CASSPRQGADTEAFF
TRBD2,once,TRBV5-4,TRBJ2-4,TGTGCCAGCAGCTTGGAGCGAGGAGGGACTAACGGCATTCAGTACTTC,CASSLERGGTNGIQYF
TRBD1,NA,TRBV6-5,TRBJ1-2,TGTGCCAGCAGCAGGGACAGATATGGCTACACCTTC,CASSRDRYGYTF
TRBD1,NA,TRBV5-5,TRBJ1-6,TGTGCCAGCAGCGTTATGACAGGGAGTGATTCACCCCTCCACTTT,CASSVMTGSDSPLHF
NA,NA,TRBV6-5,TRBJ1-2,TGTGCCAGCAGTTCCAAAACAGGGCGGGTTAACTATGGCTACACCTTC,CASSSKTGRVNYGYTF
TRBD1,once,TRBV19,TRBJ1-4,TGTGCCAGTAGTAGCGACAGGGGGCGGACGGATGAAAAACTGTTTTTT,CASSSDRGRTDEKLFF
TRBD1,NA,TRBV29-1,TRBJ2-3,TGCAGCGTTGGACAGGGAATAACAGATACGCAGTATTTT,CSVGQGITDTQYF
NA,few,TRBV3-1/TRBV3-2,TRBJ2-7,TGTGCCAGCAGCCTTAAAAGAGGGAGAGGCTACGAGCAGTACTTC,CASSLKRGRGYEQYF
NA,NA,TRBV11-2,TRBJ1-1,TGTGCCAGCAGAATACAGGGGAACACTGAAGCTTTCTTT,CASRIQGNTEAFF
NA,NA,TRBV5-4,TRBJ2-3,TGTGCCAGCAGCAGCCCAGGAGGGGATACGCAGTATTTT,CASSSPGGDTQYF
TRBD2,NA,TRBV11-2,TRBJ2-3,TGTGCCAGCAGTCACCACAGGCGGGGGGGTCGTCCTAGCACAGATACGCAGTATTTT,CASSHHRRGGRPSTDTQYF
NA,NA,TRBV19,TRBJ1-2,TGTGCCAGGGTACATATCCCCTATGGCTACACCTTC,CARVHIPYGYTF
NA,NA,TRBV5-1,TRBJ2-3,TGCGCCAGCAGCTCGGACGGGACTAGCACAGATACGCAGTATTTT,CASSSDGTSTDTQYF
TRBD1,NA,TRBV7-9,TRBJ1-5,TGTGCCAGCAGCTTAACAGGGGCCCAGGGGAATCAGCCCCAGCATTTT,CASSLTGAQGNQPQHF
TRBD1,NA,TRBV19,TRBJ1-3,TGTGCCAGTAGTACTCGACAGGGATTGAACACCATATATTTT,CASSTRQGLNTIYF
TRBD1,NA,TRBV30,TRBJ1-6,TGTGCCTGGAGCCGGGGACAGGACAATTCACCCCTCCACTTT,CAWSRGQDNSPLHF
NA,NA,TRBV19,TRBJ2-2,TGTGCCAGTACCCTCGGGGGTATAGGGACCGGGGAGCTGTTTTTT,CASTLGGIGTGELFF
TRBD1,few,TRBV7-2,TRBJ2-5,TGTGCCAGCAACCGACAGGGTATAGAGACCCAGTACTTC,CASNRQGIETQYF
NA,NA,TRBV3-1/TRBV3-2,TRBJ2-3,TGTGCCAGCAGCCGGGCAACTAGCACAGATACGCAGTATTTT,CASSRATSTDTQYF
TRBD2,once,TRBV7-8,TRBJ2-1,TGTGCCAGCAGCCCGCGGGGGGGTGAGCAGTTCTTC,CASSPRGGEQFF
TRBD1,NA,TRBV12-3/TRBV12-4,TRBJ1-5,TGTGCCAGCAGTCCTCAGGGGGGTCAGCCCCAGCATTTT,CASSPQGGQPQHF
TRBD2,few,TRBV5-6,TRBJ2-5,TGTGCCAGCAGTCCTCTAGCGGGAGAGGGAGAGACCCAGTACTTC,CASSPLAGEGETQYF
TRBD2,NA,TRBV11-2,TRBJ2-3,TGTGCCAGCAGCCCGCGACTAGCACCCGACACAGATACGCAGTATTTT,CASSPRLAPDTDTQYF
NA,NA,TRBV7-8,TRBJ1-1,TGTGCCAGCAGCATCTTAAACAGGAACACTGAAGCTTTCTTT,CASSILNRNTEAFF
NA,NA,TRBV29-1,TRBJ1-1,TGCAGCGTTGTTTCTCGTGAGGGCATGAACACTGAAGCTTTCTTT,CSVVSREGMNTEAFF
NA,NA,TRBV9,TRBJ2-1,TGTGCCAGCAGCGCGTCATTGGGGGGCTCCTACAATGAGCAGTTCTTC,CASSASLGGSYNEQFF
NA,few,TRBV6-5,TRBJ1-3,TGTGCCAGCAGATCCTCAGGGAATTCTGGAAACACCATATATTTT,CASRSSGNSGNTIYF
TRBD1,NA,TRBV7-2,TRBJ1-1,TGTGCCAGCAGCTTTGGGGACAGAAGATTGAACACTGAAGCTTTCTTT,CASSFGDRRLNTEAFF
TRBD1,NA,TRBV5-1,TRBJ1-1,TGCGCCAGCAGCTTACAGGGGTGGGACACTGAAGCTTTCTTT,CASSLQGWDTEAFF
NA,NA,TRBV25-1,TRBJ1-1,TGTGCCAGCAGTCACTCGGCGGGGAACACTGAAGCTTTCTTT,CASSHSAGNTEAFF
TRBD1,NA,TRBV28,TRBJ2-3,TGTGCCAGCAGTTACCAAGGAGGGACAGGGAACACAGATACGCAGTATTTT,CASSYQGGTGNTDTQYF
NA,NA,TRBV7-2,TRBJ2-2,TGTGCCAGCAGCTTAGCGCGGTTTGGAGGGCAGGCCGGGGAGCTGTTTTTT,CASSLARFGGQAGELFF
TRBD1,NA,TRBV9,TRBJ2-2,TGTGCCAGCAGCGTATTGGGACAGGGGGCCGGGGAGCTGTTTTTT,CASSVLGQGAGELFF
TRBD1,NA,TRBV4-2,TRBJ2-7,TGTGCCAGCAGCCAAGACAGGGGGCGTAGGGGCGAGCAGTACTTC,CASSQDRGRRGEQYF
TRBD2,NA,TRBV19,TRBJ2-2,TGTGCCAGTAGAACTAGCGGGAGCAGAACCGGGGAGCTGTTTTTT,CASRTSGSRTGELFF
NA,NA,TRBV18,TRBJ1-4,TGTGCCAGCTCACCATTTAGTGCACAGGACCTTGAAAAACTGTTTTTT,CASSPFSAQDLEKLFF
TRBD2,NA,TRBV5-6,TRBJ2-1,TGTGCCAGCAGCTTGCCTGGACTAGCGGGGTTCAATGAGCAGTTCTTC,CASSLPGLAGFNEQFF
TRBD1,NA,TRBV6-5,TRBJ2-1,TGTGCCAGCAGTTACCTGGACAGGGGGAACAATGAGCAGTTCTTC,CASSYLDRGNNEQFF
NA,NA,TRBV19,TRBJ1-2,TGTGCCAGTAGTCCCCCCGACATCGTTCTTGGCTATGGCTACACCTTC,CASSPPDIVLGYGYTF
NA,NA,TRBV27,TRBJ1-5,TGTGCCAGCAGTTTAAGACAGGGCAATCAGCCCCAGCATTTT,CASSLRQGNQPQHF
NA,NA,TRBV5-1,TRBJ1-6,TGCGCCAGCAGCTGGGGGGGACAAAGATCACCCCTCCACTTT,CASSWGGQRSPLHF
NA,few,TRBV9,TRBJ2-3,TGTGCCAGCAGCGTAGATCTTGATACGCAGTATTTT,CASSVDLDTQYF
NA,NA,TRBV7-2,TRBJ1-6,TGTGCCAGCAGCCGGGACTTCTCTTCCTCCTATAATTCACCCCTCCACTTT,CASSRDFSSSYNSPLHF
TRBD1,NA,TRBV5-6,TRBJ1-1,TGTGCCAGCAGCTACATGGGACAGGAAACATACACTGAAGCTTTCTTT,CASSYMGQETYTEAFF
NA,NA,TRBV11-2,TRBJ1-4,TGTGCCAGCAGCTTAGGGGGGGGCGCCAAGGAAAAACTGTTTTTT,CASSLGGGAKEKLFF